The 16 T cell receptor beta chains reported below all come from one sample, sequenced in a study of CD8+CD57+ T cells in acquired aplastic anemia. By flow cytometry, patients selected for sequencing had shown an expansion of CD8+CD57+ cells. CDR3 and TCR beta VDJ profiling relied on a genomic DNA template. TCRdb redid the calling of the reads with MiXCR, one entry per CDR3 protein. The sample consists of 55,000 to 60,000 distinct CDR3 sequences, approximately 50% of them appearing once. The specimen sequenced was sorted CD4+, CD8+, or CD8+CD57+ T cells (not recorded which) from PBMCs. These receptors were collected from a human donor with aplastic anemia.

Note on this clonotype: This could be a read error, since a much larger clone is one nucleotide away. The rearrangement joins TRBV4-1 to TRBJ2-1; TRBD1 agrees at 8 bases. The CDR3 has 16 amino acids. CDR1 MGHRA and CDR2 YSYEKL come from the germline V gene. CDR3 sequence reads: CASSQVSQGADNEQSF. CDR3 sequence (DNA): TGCGCCAGCAGCCAAGTATCGCAGGGGGCCGACAATGAGCAGTCCTTC.

This clonotype was seen repeatedly, ten times or more. The chain has TRBV28 and TRBJ1-6; D gene ambiguous. V was clipped by 8 bases and J by 6 bases, with 5 bases between them. Germline CDR1 and CDR2: MDHEN and SYDVKM. This CDR3 is 11 amino acids long. DNA of the CDR3: TGTGCCAGCTTAGGTAATTCACCCCTCCACTTT. Translating gives CASLGNSPLHF. Full variable domain (rest looked up from reference TRBV28 and TRBJ1-6): DVKVTQSSRYLVKRTGEKVFLECVQDMDHENMFWYRQDPGLGLRLIYFSYDVKMKEKGDIPEGYSVSREKKERFSLILESASTNQTSMYLCASLGNSPLHFGNGTRLTVT.

In its sample, this clonotype is medium-sized (0.01 to 0.1%). The chain couples TRBV29-1 to TRBJ1-1, with D uncertain. V lost 6 bases and J 11 bases, leaving 13 bases between the germline ends. The germline V gene encodes CDR1 SQVTM and CDR2 ANQGSEA. This CDR3 is 10 amino acids long. Here the CDR3 DNA reads TGCAGCGTCTATGACGGTAACGCTTTCTTT. Residues: CSVYDGNAFF.

The chain employs TRBV29-1 and TRBJ1-1; D is undetermined. From germline, CDR1 is SQVTM and CDR2 ANQGSEA. V gave up 3 bases and J gave up 0 bases, with 8 bases separating them. The CDR3 contains 13 residues. The CDR3 nucleotides are TGCAGCGTTGACAGGAACATGAACACTGAAGCTTTCTTT. This translates into CSVDRNMNTEAFF.

This clonotype was seen only once. This chain uses TRBV10-2 with TRBJ2-7; the match to TRBD1 covers 9 bases. Germline V lookup: CDR1 WSHSY, CDR2 SAAADI. J was trimmed by 2 bases and V by 4 bases; bases with no gene match: 3. There are 14 residues in the CDR3. DNA of the CDR3: TGCGCCAGCAGTGGGGACAGGGTCGCCTACGAGCAGTACTTC. Protein product: CASSGDRVAYEQYF.

The rearrangement uses TRBV6-1 and TRBJ2-3; TRBD1 is a possible D gene (6 bases). Between the trimmed V and J ends, which lost 2 bases and 1 base, there was a span of 13 bases. The CDR3 spans 16 residues. Germline V gene data show CDR1 as MNHNS and CDR2 as SASEGT. The CDR3 region is CASSELGGSGTDTQYF. CDR3 coding DNA: TGTGCCAGCAGTGAACTTGGGGGCAGTGGCACAGATACGCAGTATTTT.

This clonotype has more than one count but fewer than ten. The chain is built from TRBV19 and TRBJ1-1; TRBD1 is a possible D gene (5 bases). CDR1 is LNHDA, CDR2 SQIVND, per germline (reference sequence). The CDR3 loop spans 13 amino acids. The V and J ends lost 3 bases and 4 bases respectively, with 9 bases between them. CDR3 sequence reads: CASSMGRTTEAFF. The CDR3 nucleotides read TGTGCCAGTAGTATGGGACGAACCACTGAAGCTTTCTTT.

This clonotype came up many times. This chain uses TRBV13 with TRBJ2-3; perhaps D is TRBD1 or TRBD2 (5 bases each). Trimming took off 1 base at V and 6 bases at J, with 20 bases between the two ends. Looked up from germline, CDR1 is PRHDT and CDR2 is FYEKMQ (reference sequence). CDR3 length: 17 residues. CDR3 in amino acids: CASSLVGTPGSQDTQYF. The CDR3 nucleotides are TGTGCCAGCAGCTTAGTAGGGACCCCCGGTTCACAGGATACGCAGTATTTT.

DNA of the CDR3: TGTGCCAGCAGCTTAGGTTCGCGTCAGGGAAACACTGAAGCTTTCTTT. Its translation: CASSLGSRQGNTEAFF. This chain connects TRBV11-2 to TRBJ1-1, with D perhaps TRBD1 (5 bases). CDR3 length: 16 residues. Germline V gene lookup returns CDR1 SGHAT and CDR2 FQNNGV. V was shortened by 1 base and J by 2 bases, with 14 bases between the two germline ends.

The chain uses TRBV7-9 and TRBJ2-3; 11 bases fit TRBD2. The length of the CDR3 is 14 residues. From germline, CDR1 is SEHNR and CDR2 FQNEAQ (reference sequence). Trimming cost V 7 bases and J 7 bases; bases outside gene matches: 7. The CDR3 region has the DNA TGTGCCAGCAATAGCGGGGGGGCCGAGTATACGCAGTATTTT. This translates into CASNSGGAEYTQYF.

V and J are TRBV5-1 and TRBJ1-2; the D gene is possibly TRBD1 (6 bases). The V end lost 4 bases, the J end lost 7 bases, and 11 bases lay between the germline ends. Germline V CDR1 and CDR2: SGHRS, YFSETQ. CDR3 size: 12 residues. Written as DNA, the CDR3 is TGCGCCAGCAGCATACAGGGTAGTGGCTACACCTTC. This codes for CASSIQGSGYTF.

This clonotype is categorized as medium-sized (0.01 to 0.1%). The gene calls are TRBV19 and TRBJ1-6; D gene uncertain. This CDR3 region has 15 residues. Between the trimmed V and J ends, which lost 1 base and 11 bases, there was a span of 15 bases. The germline V gene encodes CDR1 LNHDA and CDR2 SQIVND (reference sequence). CDR3 DNA: TGTGCCAGTAGTATAGGGGCACAGCTTGGGACACCCCTCCACTTT. This gives the protein CASSIGAQLGTPLHF.

About this clonotype itself: Sequence at one end of the junction differs from germline and may be a read error. The chain links TRBV15 to TRBJ2-7; 8 bases are shared with TRBD2. Per the germline V gene, CDR1 is LNHNV and CDR2 is YYDKDF (reference sequence). This CDR3 comprises 13 residues. CDR3 in amino acids: CATSRGGSGVPDF. The DNA of the CDR3 is TGTGCCACCAGCAGAGGAGGTAGCGGGGTGCCGGACTTC.

This chain joins TRBV20-1 and TRBJ2-7; TRBD1 aligns across 11 bases. Germline V gives CDR1 DFQATT, CDR2 SNEGSKA (reference sequence). The CDR3 contains 15 residues. V shed 2 bases, J shed 0 bases, and the junction held 3 bases outside the gene matches. The DNA for the CDR3 is TGCAGTGCTAGATCCGGACAGGGGGCCTCCTACGAGCAGTACTTC. Amino acid sequence: CSARSGQGASYEQYF.

The chain joins TRBV5-1 to TRBJ1-6; D unclear. Germline-derived CDR1 and CDR2 are SGHRS and YFSETQ. The CDR3 runs to 12 residues. Trimming took 7 bases from V and 8 from J, leaving 10 bases between them. The CDR3 loop reads CASRPGDSPLHF. CDR3 DNA sequence: TGCGCCAGCCGTCCCGGGGATTCACCCCTCCACTTT.

The gene calls are TRBV25-1 and TRBJ2-3; 7 bases are shared with TRBD2. Unmatched junction bases numbered 6, after V lost 3 bases and J lost 6 bases. Germline-derived CDR1 and CDR2 are MGHDK and SYGVNS. This CDR3 comprises 14 residues. In DNA, the CDR3 is TGTGCCAGCAGTGATCACGGGAGGACGGATACGCAGTATTTT. It yields the protein CASSDHGRTDTQYF.